The clone carrying this T cell receptor beta chain was counted many times. The CDR3 sequence is 15 residues long. Germline V gives CDR1 SGHTA, CDR2 FQGTGA. Trimming at V came to 1 base and at J to 4 bases, leaving 1 base not matched to a gene. MiXCR was run by TCRdb on the RT-PCR reads, yielding one entry per CDR3 protein. The profile shows more than 600,000 distinct CDR3 sequences, 14% of them singletons. The material sequenced was memory CD4+ T cells from blood. V is TRBV7-3 and J is TRBJ2-3; 11 bases align to TRBD2. This TCR came from a female donor in good health, serving as a healthy control. The CDR3 spells CASSLNSGGADTQYF. In DNA form, the CDR3 reads TGTGCCAGCAGCTTAAATAGCGGGGGGGCAGATACGCAGTATTTT.